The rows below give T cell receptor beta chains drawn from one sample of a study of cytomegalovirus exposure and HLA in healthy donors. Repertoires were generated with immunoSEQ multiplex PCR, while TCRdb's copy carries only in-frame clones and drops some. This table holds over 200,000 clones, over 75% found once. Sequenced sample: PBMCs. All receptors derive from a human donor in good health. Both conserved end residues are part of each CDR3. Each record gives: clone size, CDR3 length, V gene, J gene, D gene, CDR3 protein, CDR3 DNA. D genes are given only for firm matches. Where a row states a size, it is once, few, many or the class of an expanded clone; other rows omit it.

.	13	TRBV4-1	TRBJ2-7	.	CASSSAQNYEQYF	TGCGCCAGCAGCAGCGCCCAGAACTACGAGCAGTACTTC
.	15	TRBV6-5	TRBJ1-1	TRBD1	CASSQQGAGHTEAFF	TGTGCCAGCAGTCAACAGGGGGCGGGTCACACTGAAGCTTTCTTT
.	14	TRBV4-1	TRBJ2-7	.	CASSLSVGLGEQYF	TGCGCCAGCAGCCTCTCTGTCGGTCTAGGCGAGCAGTACTTC
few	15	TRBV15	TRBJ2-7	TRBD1	CATSRGTGRTYEQYF	TGTGCCACCAGCCGAGGGACAGGGAGAACCTACGAGCAGTACTTC
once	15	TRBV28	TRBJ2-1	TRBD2	CASKGLASSYNEQFF	TGTGCCAGCAAGGGACTAGCAAGCTCCTACAATGAGCAGTTCTTC
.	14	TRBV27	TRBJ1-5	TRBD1	CASSYRGSNQPQHF	TGTGCCAGCAGCTACAGGGGGAGCAATCAGCCCCAGCATTTT
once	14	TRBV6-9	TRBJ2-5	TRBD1	CASSPTGLKETQYF	TGTGCCAGCAGCCCGACAGGGTTGAAAGAGACCCAGTACTTC
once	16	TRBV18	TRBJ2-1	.	CASSPRAYPSTGEQFF	TGTGCCAGCTCACCCAGGGCCTACCCCTCTACAGGTGAGCAGTTCTTC
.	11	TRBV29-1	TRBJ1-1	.	CSVVRGTEAFF	TGCAGCGTTGTGCGGGGGACTGAAGCTTTCTTT
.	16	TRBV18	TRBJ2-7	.	CASSPLKDRPSYEQYF	TGTGCCAGCTCACCACTCAAGGACAGACCTTCCTACGAGCAGTACTTC
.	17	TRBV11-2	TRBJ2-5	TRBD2	CASSHAASGRGWETQYF	TGTGCCAGCAGCCATGCTGCTAGCGGGAGGGGATGGGAGACCCAGTACTTC
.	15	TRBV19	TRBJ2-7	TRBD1	CASSIVGGALSEQYF	TGTGCCAGTAGTATAGTAGGGGGCGCGTTATCCGAGCAGTACTTC
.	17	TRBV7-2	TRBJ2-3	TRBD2	CASSLRGRASSTDTQYF	TGTGCCAGCAGCCTGCGGGGGAGGGCCTCTAGCACAGATACGCAGTATTTT
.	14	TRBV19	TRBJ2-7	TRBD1	CASSLAQGAGEQYF	TGTGCCAGTAGTTTGGCCCAGGGGGCAGGCGAGCAGTACTTC
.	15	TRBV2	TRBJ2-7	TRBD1	CASSAGQGDYYEQYF	TGTGCCAGCAGTGCCGGACAGGGCGACTACTACGAGCAGTACTTC
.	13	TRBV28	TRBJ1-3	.	CASSFNSGNTIYF	TGTGCCAGCAGTTTTAACTCTGGAAACACCATATATTTT
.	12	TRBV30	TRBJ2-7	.	CAWSPGQYEQYF	TGTGCCTGGAGTCCCGGACAGTACGAGCAGTACTTC
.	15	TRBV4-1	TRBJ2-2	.	CASSQITSGAGELFF	TGCGCCAGCAGCCAGATCACCTCCGGTGCCGGGGAGCTGTTTTTT
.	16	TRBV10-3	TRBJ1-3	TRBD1	CAISPQGVVSGNTIYF	TGTGCCATCAGCCCACAGGGGGTGGTCTCTGGAAACACCATATATTTT
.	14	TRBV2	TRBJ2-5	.	CASRATSLQETQYF	TGTGCCAGCAGGGCGACTAGTCTTCAAGAGACCCAGTACTTC
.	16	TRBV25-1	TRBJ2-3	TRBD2	CASSEYVGLAGGTQYF	TGTGCCAGCAGTGAGTATGTAGGGCTAGCGGGAGGTACGCAGTATTTT
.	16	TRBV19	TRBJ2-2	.	CASSISGSGDFGELFF	TGTGCCAGTAGTATATCGGGTTCGGGGGATTTCGGGGAGCTGTTTTTT
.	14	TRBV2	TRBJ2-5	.	CASSESWRQETQYF	TGTGCCAGCAGTGAAAGTTGGCGGCAAGAGACCCAGTACTTC
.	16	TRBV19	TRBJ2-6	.	CASSRTGYSGANVLTF	TGTGCCAGTAGTAGAACAGGTTACTCTGGGGCCAACGTCCTGACTTTC
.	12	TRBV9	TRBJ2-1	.	CASSPEPGGQFF	TGTGCCAGCAGCCCCGAGCCCGGAGGGCAGTTCTTC
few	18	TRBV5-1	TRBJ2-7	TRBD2	CASTRGTSGRRVGSEQYF	TGCGCCAGCACTAGGGGAACTAGCGGGAGAAGAGTGGGATCCGAGCAGTACTTC
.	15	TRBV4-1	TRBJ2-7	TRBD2	CASSQMSPGGYEQYF	TGCGCCAGCAGCCAAATGTCTCCGGGGGGGTACGAGCAGTACTTC
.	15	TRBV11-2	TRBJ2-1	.	CASSHLGGLYNEQFF	TGTGCCAGCAGCCATCTGGGTGGGCTCTACAATGAGCAGTTCTTC
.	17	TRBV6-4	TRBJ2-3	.	CASRTGGRGTDTDTQYF	TGTGCCAGCCGTACCGGGGGACGAGGGACGGACACAGATACGCAGTATTTT
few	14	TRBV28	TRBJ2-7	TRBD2	CASSFGGADYEQYF	TGTGCCAGCAGTTTCGGGGGGGCCGACTACGAGCAGTACTTC
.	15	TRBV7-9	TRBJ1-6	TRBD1	CASSLEPGQHSPLHF	TGTGCCAGCAGCTTAGAGCCGGGACAGCATTCACCCCTCCACTTT
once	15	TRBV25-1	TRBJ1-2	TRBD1	CASSPRDRGSYGYTF	TGTGCCAGCAGTCCTCGGGACAGGGGATCGTATGGCTACACCTTC
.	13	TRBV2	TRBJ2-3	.	CATSRGAADTQYF	TGTGCCACCTCCAGGGGCGCAGCAGATACGCAGTATTTT
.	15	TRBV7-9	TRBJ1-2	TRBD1	CASSLYLRGPNGYTF	TGTGCCAGCAGCTTATATTTGAGGGGGCCGAATGGCTACACCTTC
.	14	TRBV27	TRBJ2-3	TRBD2	CASSLSSGRDTQYF	TGTGCCAGCAGTTTATCCAGCGGGAGAGATACGCAGTATTTT
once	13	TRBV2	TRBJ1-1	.	CASSDSGFGEAFF	TGTGCCAGCAGTGACTCGGGGTTTGGTGAAGCTTTCTTT
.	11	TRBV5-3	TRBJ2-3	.	CARSPGNTQYF	TGTGCCAGAAGCCCGGGAAATACGCAGTATTTT
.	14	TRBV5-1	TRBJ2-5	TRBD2	CASSLGAGVETQYF	TGCGCCAGCAGCTTGGGGGCGGGAGTGGAGACCCAGTACTTC
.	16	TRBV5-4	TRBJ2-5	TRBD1	CASSLDGTGGLETQYF	TGTGCCAGCAGCTTGGACGGGACAGGGGGCTTGGAGACCCAGTACTTC
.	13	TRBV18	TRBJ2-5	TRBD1	CASSPTGAETQYF	TGTGCCAGCTCACCTACAGGGGCAGAGACCCAGTACTTC
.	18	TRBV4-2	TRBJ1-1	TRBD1	CASSQKGQGEVMNTEAFF	TGTGCCAGCAGCCAAAAGGGTCAGGGGGAGGTCATGAACACTGAAGCTTTCTTT
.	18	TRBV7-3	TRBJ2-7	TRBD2	CASSLSAPGLAGGQAQYF	TGTGCCAGCAGCTTAAGTGCCCCGGGGCTAGCGGGAGGGCAGGCGCAGTACTTC
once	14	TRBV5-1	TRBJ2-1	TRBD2	CASSLRGGGNEQFF	TGCGCCAGCAGCTTGCGGGGGGGTGGGAATGAGCAGTTCTTC
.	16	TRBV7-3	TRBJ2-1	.	CASSPAGSQAYNEQFF	TGTGCCAGCAGCCCGGCGGGATCCCAGGCCTACAATGAGCAGTTCTTC
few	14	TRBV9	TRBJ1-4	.	CASSVQGNREKLFF	TGTGCCAGCAGCGTACAGGGAAACCGTGAAAAACTGTTTTTT
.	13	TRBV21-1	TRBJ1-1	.	CASSFDSGTQAFF	TGTGCCAGCAGCTTTGATTCCGGGACACAAGCTTTCTTT
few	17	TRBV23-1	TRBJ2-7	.	CASSQSKQATFRYEQYF	TGCGCCAGCAGTCAATCGAAGCAGGCTACGTTTAGATACGAGCAGTACTTC
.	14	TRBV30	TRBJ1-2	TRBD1	CAWSPTRGNYGYTF	TGTGCCTGGAGCCCCACCAGGGGGAACTATGGCTACACCTTC
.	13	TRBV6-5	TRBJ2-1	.	CASSLGRDYEQFF	TGTGCCAGCAGTTTGGGCAGGGACTATGAGCAGTTCTTC